This T cell receptor (beta chain) was sequenced during a study of graft-versus-host responses after intestinal transplantation. Only in-frame clones appear in the TCRdb table, and some are missing; sequencing was by immunoSEQ multiplex PCR. The sample consists of fewer than 85,000 clones, 89% of them appearing once. Of note for this clone: Its antigen remains unidentified.

Trimming stripped 2 bases from V and 8 bases from J, with 18 bases between. There are 16 residues in the CDR3. Per germline, CDR1 SGHVS and CDR2 FQNEAQ. The source of this sequence is a human donor who received an intestinal transplant. The gene calls are TRBV7-8 and TRBJ1-4, with D possibly TRBD1 on 5 matching bases. The source material was unstimulated CD8+ T cells sorted from spleen or lymph node cells, sampled before intestinal transplant. The CDR3 DNA reads as TGTGCCAGCAGCTTATATCAGGGAGGGCAATGGGAAAAACTGTTTTTT. It codes for CASSLYQGGQWEKLFF.